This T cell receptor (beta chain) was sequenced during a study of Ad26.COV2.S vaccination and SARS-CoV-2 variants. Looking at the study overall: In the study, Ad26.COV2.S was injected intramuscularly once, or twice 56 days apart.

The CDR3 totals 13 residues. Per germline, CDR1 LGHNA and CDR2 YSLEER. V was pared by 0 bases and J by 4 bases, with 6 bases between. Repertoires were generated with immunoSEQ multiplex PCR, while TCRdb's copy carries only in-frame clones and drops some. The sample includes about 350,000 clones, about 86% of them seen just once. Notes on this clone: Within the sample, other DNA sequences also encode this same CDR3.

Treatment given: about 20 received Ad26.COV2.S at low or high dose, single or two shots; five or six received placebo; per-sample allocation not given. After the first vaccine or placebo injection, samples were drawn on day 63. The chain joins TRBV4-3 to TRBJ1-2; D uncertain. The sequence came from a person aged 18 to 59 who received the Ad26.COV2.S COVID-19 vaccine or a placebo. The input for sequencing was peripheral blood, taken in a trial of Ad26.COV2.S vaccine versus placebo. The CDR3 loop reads CASSQDIGYGYTF. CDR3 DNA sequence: TGCGCCAGCAGCCAAGATATCGGCTATGGCTACACCTTC.